These 5 T cell receptor beta chains originate from one sample sequenced in a study of shared clonotypes between healthy human individuals. Generated by immunoSEQ multiplex PCR, the TCRdb table keeps only in-frame clones and is missing some. This table has 640,000 or so clones, about two thirds appearing once. The sample comprised memory CD4+ T cells sorted from blood. Specified subset: CD45RA-negative fraction. The receptor source for this set is a woman in her thirties in good health.

V gene TRBV27 combines with J gene TRBJ2-7; D is perhaps TRBD1 (7 bases). The germline V gene encodes CDR1 MNHEY and CDR2 SMNVEV (reference sequence). The CDR3 has 16 amino acids. V was shortened by 1 base and J by 6 bases, with 19 bases between the two germline ends. In nucleotides, the CDR3 is TGTGCCAGCAGTTTATATCGCCCAGGGGGGCGACCCGAGCAGTACTTC. This sequence encodes CASSLYRPGGRPEQYF.

This clone appeared a single time. Other nucleotide sequences in the sample specify the same CDR3. V and J are TRBV28 and TRBJ1-1; D unclear. V shed 6 bases and J shed 1 base, with 3 bases lying between them. The CDR3 extends over 11 amino acids. CDR1 is MDHEN and CDR2 is SYDVKM in the germline V gene. DNA of the CDR3: TGTGCCAGCAGAGGGAACACTGAAGCTTTCTTT. This gives the protein CASRGNTEAFF.

The chain joins TRBV5-5 to TRBJ2-7; the D is unclear. With 4 bases removed from V and 2 bases from J, the gap between germline ends came to 13 bases. Germline values: CDR1 SGHKS, CDR2 YYEKEE (reference sequence). CDR3 length: 14 residues. CDR3 sequence: CASSDTRTAYEQYF. Written as DNA, the CDR3 is TGTGCCAGCAGCGACACGCGGACGGCCTACGAGCAGTACTTC.

CDR3 DNA: TGTGCCACCGGGGAGGGAGTTTTCACTGAAGCTTTCTTT. This translates into CATGEGVFTEAFF. V gene TRBV15 combines with J gene TRBJ1-1; D unresolved. Germline V gene data show CDR1 as LNHNV and CDR2 as YYDKDF (reference sequence). The length of the CDR3 is 13 residues. V dropped 8 bases and J dropped 4 bases, with 14 bases sitting between them.

The CDR3 bases are TGCGCCAGCAGATACGGGACTAGCGCCGGTGAGCAGTTCTTC. Amino acid sequence: CASRYGTSAGEQFF. This sequence joins TRBV5-1 and TRBJ2-1; TRBD2 matches at 10 bases. J lost 9 bases, V lost 5 bases, and 8 bases had no gene match. The CDR3 loop spans 14 amino acids. The germline V gene has CDR1 SGHRS and CDR2 YFSETQ.